Listed here are 21 T cell receptor beta chains from one sample, sequenced in a study of blood T cells in healthy people across ages. Sample-barcoded 5' priming and a J-beta primer mix drove a second PCR of 7 to 11 cycles. TCRdb reprocessed the 5' RACE reads via MiXCR and lists one record per CDR3 protein. The sample includes 1,500,000 or so distinct CDR3 sequences, approximately 43% of them seen just once. Input material: blood. These receptors all stem from a woman under 30 in good health.

The chain has TRBV12-3 or TRBV12-4 and TRBJ1-2, with no clear D. V was shortened by 2 bases and J by 8 bases, with 18 bases between the two germline ends. The CDR3 runs 15 residues. In nucleotides, the CDR3 is TGTGCCAGCAGTTTAATTAGCTGGCCTAATGAGGGCTACACCTTC. Translated: CASSLISWPNEGYTF.

This clonotype was detected only a few times. This chain uses TRBV20-1 with TRBJ2-1; 8 nucleotides match TRBD2. This CDR3 region has 16 residues. V gave up 3 bases and J gave up 5 bases; unmatched junction bases: 12. Germline assignment: CDR1 DFQATT and CDR2 SNEGSKA (reference sequence). The CDR3 DNA reads as TGCAGTGCTAGCTCCCCCAGCGGGAGAAGGCACAATGAGCAGTTCTTC. Encoded protein: CSASSPSGRRHNEQFF.

Notes on this clonotype: With a much larger clone just one base away, this may be a read error. The rearrangement joins TRBV7-2 to TRBJ2-5; 9 nucleotides line up with TRBD1. The J call may be in error: the DNA end matches TRBJ2-1 better. Germline CDR1 and CDR2: SGHTA and FQGNSA. The CDR3 sequence is 14 residues long. The CDR3 sequence: CASSSNRGRETQFF. CDR3 coding DNA: TGTGCCAGCAGCTCCAACAGGGGGCGAGAGACCCAGTTCTTC.

This clonotype turned up a few times. This chain uses TRBV6-2 or TRBV6-3 with TRBJ2-5; TRBD2 matches at 9 bases. Trimming cost V 6 bases and J 11 bases; bases outside gene matches: 13. Germline V gene sequence: CDR1 MNHEY, CDR2 SVGEGT. There are 14 residues in the CDR3. The CDR3 nucleotides read TGTGCCAGCAGCGGCCTAGCGGGGTCAAATGAGCAGTACTTC. This encodes CASSGLAGSNEQYF.

As for this clonotype: A much bigger clone sits one base away, suggesting this may be a read error. V gene TRBV6-2 or TRBV6-3 combines with J gene TRBJ2-1; 10 nucleotides agree with TRBD1. The J call may be mistaken, given a closer DNA end match to TRBJ2-7. The CDR3 spans 15 residues. From germline, CDR1 is MNHEY and CDR2 SVGEGT. The CDR3 sequence is CASSSGTGAYNEQYF. The CDR3 coding sequence is TGTGCCAGCAGTTCCGGGACAGGGGCCTACAATGAGCAGTACTTC.

The CDR3 reads CSAGVLTTNYGYTF. DNA for the CDR3: TGCAGTGCTGGGGTCCTCACTACGAACTATGGCTACACCTTC. This sequence joins TRBV20-1 and TRBJ1-2; D remains ambiguous. The germline V gene has CDR1 DFQATT and CDR2 SNEGSKA (reference sequence). V lost 5 bases, J lost 2 bases, and 15 bases lay in between. The CDR3 sequence is 14 residues long.

The chain uses TRBV2 and TRBJ1-1; 7 nucleotides match TRBD1. Germline V gene sequence: CDR1 SNHLY, CDR2 FYNNEI. The ends lost 4 bases at V and 1 base at J; junction bases unmatched: 6. The CDR3 extends over 15 amino acids. CDR3 DNA sequence: TGTGCCAGCAGTGCCCCTAGGGGGCCGAACACTGAAGCTTTCTTT. Translating it yields CASSAPRGPNTEAFF.

The rearrangement links TRBV5-5 to TRBJ2-1; 9 bases map to TRBD1. The J call may be wrong; the DNA end is better matched by TRBJ2-7. The germline V gene encodes CDR1 SGHKS and CDR2 YYEKEE (reference sequence). The CDR3 extends over 18 amino acids. For the CDR3, the DNA is TGTGCCAGCAGCATAAGTCCCGGGACAGGGTTCACCTACAATGAGCAGTACTTC. It encodes CASSISPGTGFTYNEQYF.

This rearrangement joins TRBV19 to TRBJ2-7; D perhaps matches TRBD1 (5 bases). The germline V gene has CDR1 LNHDA and CDR2 SQIVND (reference sequence). V was pared by 3 bases and J by 3 bases, with 15 bases between. The CDR3 covers 15 residues. CDR3 nucleotide sequence: TGTGCCAGTAGTATTGGTTGGGGCCCGAACTACGAGCAGTACTTC. It specifies CASSIGWGPNYEQYF.

This clonotype came up a few times. The J gene is TRBJ2-1, the V gene TRBV7-9; D may be TRBD1 or TRBD2 (6 bases each). The germline V and J ends were trimmed by 0 bases and 0 bases, with 15 bases remaining between them. Germline CDR1 is SEHNR and CDR2 is FQNEAQ (reference sequence). This CDR3 contains 18 residues. In nucleotides, the CDR3 is TGTGCCAGCAGCTTAGCGCTAATAGGGGGGAGCTCCTACAATGAGCAGTTCTTC. It encodes CASSLALIGGSSYNEQFF. The full variable domain, in which reference TRBV7-9 and TRBJ2-1 provide the parts outside the CDR3, is DTGVSQNPRHKITKRGQNVTFRCDPISEHNRLYWYRQTLGQGPEFLTYFQNEAQLEKSRLLSDRFSAERPKGSFSTLEIQRTEQGDSAMYLCASSLALIGGSSYNEQFFGPGTRLTVL.

Here the CDR3 reads CAISESRAGTSTDTQYF. CDR3 DNA sequence: TGTGCCATCAGTGAGTCGAGGGCAGGGACTAGCACAGATACGCAGTATTTT. The rearrangement uses TRBV10-3 and TRBJ2-3, with a tentative D call TRBD2 (6 bases). V was clipped by 0 bases and J by 0 bases, with 13 bases between them. In germline, CDR1 is ENHRY, CDR2 SYGVKD. This CDR3 region has 17 residues.

About this clonotype itself: Germline and junction disagree at one end, which may indicate a read error. For the CDR3, the DNA is TGTACCACCAGTGACTCCGGGACAGGGCTGTCCGGGGAGCTGTTTTTT. Its translation: CTTSDSGTGLSGELFF. The rearrangement links TRBV24-1 to TRBJ2-2, with 9 bases lining up with TRBD1. The CDR3 length is 16 residues. From germline, CDR1 is KGHDR and CDR2 SFDVKD.

This clonotype was found many times. This rearrangement joins TRBV5-1 to TRBJ2-3; 9 bases map to TRBD1. Germline-derived CDR1 and CDR2 are SGHRS and YFSETQ. CDR3 length: 15 residues. V gave up 3 bases and J gave up 4 bases; unmatched junction bases: 6. Here the CDR3 reads CASSSGTGTADTQYF. CDR3 in DNA: TGCGCCAGCAGCTCCGGGACAGGGACTGCAGATACGCAGTATTTT.

The rearrangement joins TRBV7-2 to TRBJ1-4; D unresolved. V dropped 4 bases and J dropped 6 bases, with 12 bases sitting between them. This CDR3 region has 14 residues. The germline CDR1 and CDR2 sequences are SGHTA and FQGNSA. For the CDR3, the DNA is TGTGCCAGCAGCTCCCTGGACCTCTATGAAAAACTGTTTTTT. Translating gives CASSSLDLYEKLFF.

In its sample, this clonotype was seen a few times. The chain uses TRBV6-2 or TRBV6-3 and TRBJ2-5; D is unresolved. V gave up 2 bases and J gave up 5 bases, with 12 bases separating them. Germline V gene lookup returns CDR1 MNHEY and CDR2 SVGEGT. The CDR3 runs 14 residues. The CDR3 protein is CASSYGLVVETQYF. The CDR3, as DNA: TGTGCCAGCAGTTACGGGCTGGTGGTGGAGACCCAGTACTTC.

The CDR3 DNA is TGCAGTGCTAGAGATAACAGGGGAGGGATGGGCTATGGCTACACCTTC. Its translation is CSARDNRGGMGYGYTF. This chain uses TRBV20-1 with TRBJ1-2; 7 bases are shared with TRBD1. V lost 0 bases to trimming and J lost 4 bases; unmatched junction nucleotides: 11. The CDR3 has 16 residues. Germline V CDR1 and CDR2: DFQATT, SNEGSKA (reference sequence).

The rearrangement links TRBV10-3 to TRBJ2-7; D is possibly TRBD1 or TRBD2 (5 bases each). The CDR3 sequence is 16 residues long. Germline-derived CDR1 and CDR2 are ENHRY and SYGVKD. Trimming shortened V by 2 bases and J by 2 bases, and 16 bases separated the two germline ends. The CDR3 here is CAISEGSRVRPYEQYF. For the CDR3, the DNA is TGTGCCATCAGTGAGGGGAGCAGGGTACGTCCCTACGAGCAGTACTTC.

The rearrangement uses TRBV7-9 and TRBJ2-5; D unclear. Per the germline V gene, CDR1 is SEHNR and CDR2 is FQNEAQ (reference sequence). This CDR3 has 14 amino acids. V was pared by 1 base and J by 2 bases, with 8 bases between. The CDR3 DNA follows: TGTGCCAGCAGCTTAGATGGTGAACAAGAGACCCAGTACTTC. Amino acid sequence: CASSLDGEQETQYF.

In this sample, this clonotype turned up a few times. The chain employs TRBV21-1 and TRBJ2-1; TRBD2, the table's D call, lacks a check against the DNA. TRBV21-1 is a recognized pseudogene. This CDR3 is 13 amino acids long. This CDR3 is CASSNPSGRGQFF. The CDR3 DNA reads as TGTGCCAGCAGCAACCCCAGCGGGAGGGGACAGTTCTTC.

This clonotype was seen many times. This sequence joins TRBV24-1 and TRBJ2-1, with D uncertain. The CDR3 is made up of 13 amino acids. V was shortened by 4 bases and J by 4 bases, with 7 bases between the two germline ends. Germline CDR1 reads KGHDR; CDR2 reads SFDVKD. The CDR3 sequence: CATSDGLYNEQFF. The CDR3 DNA is TGTGCCACCAGTGACGGATTATACAATGAGCAGTTCTTC.

The rearrangement uses TRBV12-3 or TRBV12-4 and TRBJ2-5, with D possibly TRBD2 on 6 matching bases. This CDR3 has 15 residues. Trimming took 5 bases from V and 1 from J, leaving 14 bases between them. Written as DNA, the CDR3 is TGTGCCAGCAGTCCACGGGGGTTTTCCCAAGAGACCCAGTACTTC. Translated: CASSPRGFSQETQYF.